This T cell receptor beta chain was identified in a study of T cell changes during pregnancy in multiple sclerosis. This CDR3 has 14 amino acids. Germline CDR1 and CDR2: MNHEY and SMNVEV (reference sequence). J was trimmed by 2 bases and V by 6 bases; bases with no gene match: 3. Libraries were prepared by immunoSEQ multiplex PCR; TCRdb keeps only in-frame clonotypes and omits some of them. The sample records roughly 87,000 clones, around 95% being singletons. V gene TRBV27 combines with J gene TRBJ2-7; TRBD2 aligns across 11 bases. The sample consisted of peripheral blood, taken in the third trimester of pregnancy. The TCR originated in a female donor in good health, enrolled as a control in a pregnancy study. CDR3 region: CASRGLAGTYEQYF. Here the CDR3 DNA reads TGTGCCAGCAGAGGACTAGCGGGTACCTACGAGCAGTACTTC.